Sequencing of this TCR beta chain was carried out in a study of shared clonotypes between healthy human individuals. Findings and limits, study-wide: Sequencing depth was a factor that was expected to affect clonotype sharing among donors. The authors sampled blood alone, and tissue repertoires likely differ. Donor scarcity curtailed the genetic and exposure-history diversity represented herein. Across subsets, estimated richness was generally greater for naive than for memory populations.

Concerning this clone: Antigen unknown. Different DNA sequences within this sample yield the same CDR3.

The V and J ends lost 0 bases and 3 bases respectively, with 7 bases between them. The CDR3 is made up of 14 amino acids. Germline loops: CDR1 SGDLS, CDR2 YYNGEE. Libraries were prepared by immunoSEQ multiplex PCR; TCRdb keeps only in-frame clonotypes and omits some of them. The sample has roughly 2.5 million clones, approximately 90% seen once. The V gene is TRBV9, the J gene TRBJ1-3; D unresolved. The receptor was derived from a man younger than 35 in good health. Source material: naive CD4+ T cells sorted from blood. Subset defined: CD45RA+ positively selected. The CDR3 region is CASSVDRSGNTIYF. The CDR3 nucleotides are TGTGCCAGCAGCGTAGATCGAAGTGGAAACACCATATATTTT.